This is a list of T cell receptor beta chains from one sample in a study of CD8 T cells in Susac syndrome. TCRdb re-analysed the immunoSEQ multiplex PCR reads in MiXCR, keeping a single row per CDR3 protein. The sample holds tens of thousands of distinct CDR3 sequences, over 95% seen once. The sequenced material came from CD4+ T cells from PBMCs. The receptors here all came from a human donor with multiple sclerosis. The CDR3 runs from the conserved cysteine through the conserved F or W. A D gene is named only where the DNA matches it firmly. Expanded clones are given a class, and other clones once, few, many or no size at all.

v_gene	abundance	j_gene	d_gene	CDR3aa	CDR3nt
TRBV5-1	.	TRBJ1-2	.	CASSVDSNYGYTF	TGCGCCAGCAGCGTGGACAGTAACTATGGCTACACCTTC
TRBV18	.	TRBJ2-7	.	CASSPGGGYEQYF	TGTGCCAGCTCACCAGGGGGTGGGTACGAGCAGTACTTC
TRBV4-2	.	TRBJ1-5	.	CASSPFYEGEQPQHF	TGTGCCAGCAGCCCATTTTATGAGGGTGAACAGCCCCAGCATTTT
TRBV5-6	.	TRBJ2-3	TRBD1	CASSVEDRGYTDTQYF	TGTGCCAGCAGCGTGGAGGACAGGGGTTACACAGATACGCAGTATTTT
TRBV20-1	once	TRBJ1-6	.	CSARPPGDSPLHF	TGCAGTGCTAGACCACCGGGGGATTCACCCCTCCACTTT
TRBV7-2	.	TRBJ2-3	TRBD1	CASSLMPYRDRGRRDTQYF	TGTGCCAGCAGCTTAATGCCCTACCGGGACAGGGGCCGCCGGGATACGCAGTATTTT
TRBV7-3	.	TRBJ1-2	TRBD1	CASSPDRGHGYTF	TGTGCCAGCAGCCCGGACAGGGGGCATGGCTACACCTTC
TRBV24-1	.	TRBJ2-2	TRBD1	CATSLTGSRTGELFF	TGTGCCACCAGCCTGACAGGGAGTCGGACCGGGGAGCTGTTTTTT
TRBV12-3/TRBV12-4	.	TRBJ2-3	.	CASSFRFGDRDTQYF	TGTGCCAGCAGTTTTAGATTTGGGGACCGCGATACGCAGTATTTT
TRBV7-7	.	TRBJ2-5	.	CASSRGNQETQYF	TGTGCTAGCAGCCGCGGGAACCAAGAGACCCAGTACTTC
TRBV4-1	.	TRBJ1-2	.	CASSQGGKDRSFGYTF	TGCGCCAGCAGCCAAGGGGGAAAGGACCGCAGCTTTGGCTACACCTTC
TRBV3-1	once	TRBJ2-6	.	CASSQSPSGANVLTF	TGTGCCAGCAGCCAATCCCCCTCTGGGGCCAACGTCCTGACTTTC
TRBV2	.	TRBJ2-7	.	CATGRADYEQYF	TGTGCCACCGGTCGAGCAGACTACGAGCAGTACTTC
TRBV7-2	.	TRBJ2-3	TRBD2	CASSPGLAGGPAQYF	TGTGCCAGCAGCCCGGGACTAGCGGGGGGGCCCGCGCAGTATTTT
TRBV7-9	.	TRBJ1-2	.	CASSPVGLSYGYTF	TGTGCCAGCAGCCCCGTGGGGCTCTCCTATGGCTACACCTTC
TRBV12-3/TRBV12-4	.	TRBJ2-5	TRBD1	CASSLGTASQETQYF	TGTGCCAGCAGTTTGGGGACAGCGTCCCAAGAGACCCAGTACTTC
TRBV20-1	.	TRBJ2-3	.	CSARSVLSTDTQYF	TGCAGTGCTAGATCGGTCCTAAGCACAGATACGCAGTATTTT
TRBV20-1	.	TRBJ2-1	.	CSASGGSYNEQFF	TGCAGTGCTAGCGGGGGTTCCTACAATGAGCAGTTCTTC
TRBV20-1	once	TRBJ1-2	.	CSARHNRDYGYTF	TGCAGTGCTAGACATAACAGGGACTATGGCTACACCTTC
TRBV7-8	.	TRBJ1-6	.	CASSPQGYFRSPLHF	TGTGCCAGCAGTCCTCAGGGTTATTTCCGTTCACCCCTCCACTTT
TRBV7-9	.	TRBJ2-2	.	CASSPSESSGELFF	TGTGCCAGCAGCCCCTCCGAAAGTTCCGGGGAGCTGTTTTTT
TRBV5-1	.	TRBJ1-1	TRBD1	CASSEDRANTEAFF	TGCGCCAGCAGCGAGGACAGGGCGAACACTGAAGCTTTCTTT
TRBV5-1	.	TRBJ2-7	.	CASSLEGAPEQYF	TGCGCCAGCAGCCTGGAGGGGGCCCCGGAGCAGTACTTC
TRBV12-3/TRBV12-4	.	TRBJ2-5	.	CASSPGLGRETQYF	TGTGCCAGCAGCCCGGGGCTTGGACGGGAGACCCAGTACTTC
TRBV6-5	.	TRBJ2-1	.	CASSYSWGNEQFF	TGTGCCAGCAGTTACTCGTGGGGGAATGAGCAGTTCTTC
TRBV5-6	.	TRBJ2-7	.	CASSLGLAQSSYEQYF	TGTGCCAGCAGCTTGGGTTTGGCCCAGAGCTCCTACGAGCAGTACTTC
TRBV5-6	.	TRBJ2-4	.	CASSLNQGDLDIQYF	TGTGCCAGCAGCTTAAATCAGGGAGATTTAGACATTCAGTACTTC
TRBV9	.	TRBJ2-2	.	CASSSYGSTGELFF	TGTGCCAGCAGCTCCTATGGGAGCACCGGGGAGCTGTTTTTT
TRBV5-1	.	TRBJ2-3	TRBD2	CASCVAGPAGSDTQYF	TGCGCCAGCTGCGTAGCGGGACCGGCGGGGTCAGATACGCAGTATTTT
TRBV5-1	.	TRBJ2-1	.	CASLNSAGGREQFF	TGCGCCAGCTTAAACTCCGCCGGAGGTCGTGAGCAGTTCTTC
TRBV7-9	.	TRBJ2-1	.	CASSPNSGHGGRNEQFF	TGTGCCAGCAGCCCTAACTCGGGACATGGGGGGAGGAATGAGCAGTTCTTC
TRBV5-4	.	TRBJ1-3	.	CASTQQGGNTIYF	TGTGCCAGCACCCAACAGGGAGGGAACACCATATATTTT
TRBV28	.	TRBJ2-3	TRBD1	CASRPRTGEGNTQYF	TGTGCCAGCAGGCCCCGGACAGGGGAGGGAAATACGCAGTATTTT